This T cell receptor (beta chain) was captured in a study of shared clonotypes between healthy human individuals. The germline V and J ends were trimmed by 3 bases and 1 base, with 9 bases remaining between them. CDR3 length: 14 amino acids. The germline V gene has CDR1 MNHEY and CDR2 SMNVEV (reference sequence). Per sorted-subset replicate PCR, input was around 200 ng DNA, representing about 29,000 T cell genomes. Sequencing was performed with immunoSEQ multiplex PCR; in TCRdb, only in-frame clones are kept and a portion is missing. The sample contains around 600,000 clones, about 95% of which appear only once. It was CD45RO-negative cells, positively selected for CCR7, that made up naive CD8 cells, with terminally differentiated effector memory CD45RA+ cells excluded. Those who donated, Caucasian adults without exception, all lived in Nashville, Tennessee. Study findings and constraints: Rarefaction showed that sequencing of sorted subsets was incomplete (despite large depth).

This clone was seen a single time. Its antigen is unidentified. Other DNA sequences in the sample encode the same CDR3. The V gene is TRBV27, the J gene TRBJ2-5; D not certain. The sequence came from a woman aged 25 to 45 in good health. Sequenced input: naive CD8+ T cells sorted from blood. CDR3 coding DNA: TGTGCCAGCAGTTTCGCCGGGTCCCAAGAGACCCAGTACTTC. This codes for CASSFAGSQETQYF.